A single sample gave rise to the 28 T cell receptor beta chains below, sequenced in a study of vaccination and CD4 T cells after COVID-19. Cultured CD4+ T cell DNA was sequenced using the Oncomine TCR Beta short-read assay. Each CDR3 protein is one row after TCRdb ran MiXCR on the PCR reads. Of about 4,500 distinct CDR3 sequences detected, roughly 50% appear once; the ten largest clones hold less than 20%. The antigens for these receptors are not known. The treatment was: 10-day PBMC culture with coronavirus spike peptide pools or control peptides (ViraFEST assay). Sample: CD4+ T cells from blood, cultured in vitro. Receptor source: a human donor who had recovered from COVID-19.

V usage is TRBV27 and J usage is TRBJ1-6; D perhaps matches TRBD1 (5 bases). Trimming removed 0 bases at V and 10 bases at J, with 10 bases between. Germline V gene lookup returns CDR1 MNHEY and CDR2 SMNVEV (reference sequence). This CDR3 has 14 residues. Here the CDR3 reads CASSLSTGGSPLHF. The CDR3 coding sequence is TGTGCCAGCAGTTTATCGACGGGGGGGTCACCCCTCCACTTT.

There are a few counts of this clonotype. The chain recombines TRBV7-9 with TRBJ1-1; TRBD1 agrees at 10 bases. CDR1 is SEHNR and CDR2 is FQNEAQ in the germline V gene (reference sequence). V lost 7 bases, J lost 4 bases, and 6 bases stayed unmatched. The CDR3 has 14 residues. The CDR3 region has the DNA TGTGCCAGCAACCGGGACAGGGGACGCACTGAAGCTTTCTTT. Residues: CASNRDRGRTEAFF.

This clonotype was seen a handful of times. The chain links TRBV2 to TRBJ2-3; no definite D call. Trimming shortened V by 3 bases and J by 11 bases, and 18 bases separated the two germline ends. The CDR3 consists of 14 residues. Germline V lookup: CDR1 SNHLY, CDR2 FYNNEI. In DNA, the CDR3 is TGTGCCAGCAGTGAGGGCCTACGGTCTCCGGAGCAGTATTTT. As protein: CASSEGLRSPEQYF.

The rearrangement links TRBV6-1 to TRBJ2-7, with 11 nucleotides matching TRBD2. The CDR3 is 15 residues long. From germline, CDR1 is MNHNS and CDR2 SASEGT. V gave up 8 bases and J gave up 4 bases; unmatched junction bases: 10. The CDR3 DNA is TGTGCCAGCTCGCCGGGACTAGCGGTATTGTACGAGCAGTACTTC. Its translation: CASSPGLAVLYEQYF.

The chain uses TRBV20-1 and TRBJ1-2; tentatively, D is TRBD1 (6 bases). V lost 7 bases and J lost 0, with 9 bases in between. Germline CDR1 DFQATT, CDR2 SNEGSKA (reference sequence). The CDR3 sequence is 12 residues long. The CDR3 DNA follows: TGCAGTGGGGGACAAACTAACTATGGCTACACCTTC. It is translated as CSGGQTNYGYTF.

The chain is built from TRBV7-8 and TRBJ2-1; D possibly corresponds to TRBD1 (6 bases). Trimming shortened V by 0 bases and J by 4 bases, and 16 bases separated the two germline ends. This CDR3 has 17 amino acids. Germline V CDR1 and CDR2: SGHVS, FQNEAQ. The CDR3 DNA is TGTGCCAGCAGCTTAGCAATCCGGAGGACAGTGTACAATGAGCAGTTCTTC. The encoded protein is CASSLAIRRTVYNEQFF.

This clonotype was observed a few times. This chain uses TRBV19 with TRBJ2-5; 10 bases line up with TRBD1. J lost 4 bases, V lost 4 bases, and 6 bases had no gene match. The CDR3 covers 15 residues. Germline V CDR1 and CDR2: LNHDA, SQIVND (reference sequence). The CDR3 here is CASSNRDRGGETQYF. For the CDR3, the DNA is TGTGCCAGTAGTAACCGGGACAGGGGAGGAGAGACCCAGTACTTC.

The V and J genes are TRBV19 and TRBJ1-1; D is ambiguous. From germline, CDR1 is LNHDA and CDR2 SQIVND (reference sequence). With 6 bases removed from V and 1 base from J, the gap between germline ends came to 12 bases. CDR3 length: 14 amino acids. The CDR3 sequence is CASSETPTNTEAFF. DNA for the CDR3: TGTGCCAGTAGCGAGACCCCCACGAACACTGAAGCTTTCTTT. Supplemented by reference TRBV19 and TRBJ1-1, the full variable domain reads DGGITQSPKYLFRKEGQNVTLSCEQNLNHDAMYWYRQDPGQGLRLIYYSQIVNDFQKGDIAEGYSVSREKKESFPLTVTSAQKNPTAFYLCASSETPTNTEAFFGQGTRLTVV.

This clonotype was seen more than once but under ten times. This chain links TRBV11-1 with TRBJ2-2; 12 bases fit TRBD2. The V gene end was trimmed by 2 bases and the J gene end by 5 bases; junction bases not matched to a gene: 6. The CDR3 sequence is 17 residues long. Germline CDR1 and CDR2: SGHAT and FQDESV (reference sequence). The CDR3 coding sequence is TGTGCCAGCAGCTTACAGACTAGCGGGAGTGGAACCGGGGAGCTGTTTTTT. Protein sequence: CASSLQTSGSGTGELFF.

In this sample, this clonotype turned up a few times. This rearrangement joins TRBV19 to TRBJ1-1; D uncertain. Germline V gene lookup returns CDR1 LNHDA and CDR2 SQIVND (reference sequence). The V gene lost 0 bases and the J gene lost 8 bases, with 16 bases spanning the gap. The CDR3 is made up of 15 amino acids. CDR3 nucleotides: TGTGCCAGTAGTATAGACGAATTCCCGGGTAACGAAGCTTTCTTT. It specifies CASSIDEFPGNEAFF.

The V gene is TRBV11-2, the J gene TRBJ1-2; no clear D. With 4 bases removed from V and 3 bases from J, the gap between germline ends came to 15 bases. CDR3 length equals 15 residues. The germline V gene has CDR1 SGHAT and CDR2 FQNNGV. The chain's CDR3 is CASSSPARSYYGYTF. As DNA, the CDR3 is TGTGCCAGCAGCTCCCCGGCGCGATCCTACTATGGCTACACCTTC.

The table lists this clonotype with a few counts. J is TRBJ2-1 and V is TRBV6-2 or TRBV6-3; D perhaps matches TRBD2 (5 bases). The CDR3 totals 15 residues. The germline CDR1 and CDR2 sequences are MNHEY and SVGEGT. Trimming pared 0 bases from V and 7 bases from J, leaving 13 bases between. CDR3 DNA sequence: TGTGCCAGCAGTTACTCGTCGGGGTCACTAAATGAGCAGTTCTTC. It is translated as CASSYSSGSLNEQFF.

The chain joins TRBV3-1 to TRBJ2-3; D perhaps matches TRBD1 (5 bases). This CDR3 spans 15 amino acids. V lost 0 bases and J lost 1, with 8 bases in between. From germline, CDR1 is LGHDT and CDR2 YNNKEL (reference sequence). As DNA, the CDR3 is TGTGCCAGCAGCCAAGAGGGGCGCGGCACAGATACGCAGTATTTT. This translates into CASSQEGRGTDTQYF.

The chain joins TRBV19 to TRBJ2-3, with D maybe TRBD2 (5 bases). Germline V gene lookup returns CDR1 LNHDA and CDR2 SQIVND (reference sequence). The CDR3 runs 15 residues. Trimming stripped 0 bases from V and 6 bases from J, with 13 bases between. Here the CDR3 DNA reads TGTGCCAGTAGTATAGATCTAATACGGAGGGATACGCAGTATTTT. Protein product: CASSIDLIRRDTQYF.

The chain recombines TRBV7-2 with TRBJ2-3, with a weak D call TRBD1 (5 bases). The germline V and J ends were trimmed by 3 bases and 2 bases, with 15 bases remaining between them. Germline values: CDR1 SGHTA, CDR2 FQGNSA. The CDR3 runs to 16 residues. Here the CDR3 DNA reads TGTGCCAGCAGCTTCTCGCAGGGTCTGGACACAGATACGCAGTATTTT. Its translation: CASSFSQGLDTDTQYF.

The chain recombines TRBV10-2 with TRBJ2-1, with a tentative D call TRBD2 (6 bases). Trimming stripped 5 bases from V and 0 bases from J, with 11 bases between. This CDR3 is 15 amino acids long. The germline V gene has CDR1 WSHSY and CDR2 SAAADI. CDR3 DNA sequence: TGCGCCAGCAGTCCCGGGACTCCCTCCTACAATGAGCAGTTCTTC. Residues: CASSPGTPSYNEQFF.

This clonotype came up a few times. The CDR3 is CASSPGTSQGNTIYF. CDR3 DNA sequence: TGTGCCAGCAGTCCGGGGACATCTCAGGGAAACACCATATATTTT. This sequence joins TRBV27 and TRBJ1-3; D is perhaps TRBD1 (6 bases). This CDR3 region has 15 residues. Per the germline V gene, CDR1 is MNHEY and CDR2 is SMNVEV (reference sequence). The V and J ends lost 5 bases and 4 bases respectively, with 15 bases between them.

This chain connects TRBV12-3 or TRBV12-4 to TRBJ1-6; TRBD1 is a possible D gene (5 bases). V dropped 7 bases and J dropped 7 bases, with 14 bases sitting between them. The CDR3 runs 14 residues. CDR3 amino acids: CASTPRAGNSPLHF. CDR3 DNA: TGTGCCAGCACCCCCCGGGCAGGGAATTCACCCCTCCACTTT.

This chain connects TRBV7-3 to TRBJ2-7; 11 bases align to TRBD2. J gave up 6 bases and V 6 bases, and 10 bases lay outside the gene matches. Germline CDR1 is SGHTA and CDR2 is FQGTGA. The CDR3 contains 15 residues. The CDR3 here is CASRSIGTSGVEQYF. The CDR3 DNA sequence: TGTGCCAGCAGATCAATCGGGACTAGCGGAGTCGAGCAGTACTTC.

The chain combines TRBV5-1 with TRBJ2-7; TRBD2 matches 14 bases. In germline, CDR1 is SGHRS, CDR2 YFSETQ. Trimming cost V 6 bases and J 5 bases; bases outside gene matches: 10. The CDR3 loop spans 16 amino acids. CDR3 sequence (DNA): TGCGCCAGCAAGGGGACTAGCGGGAGAAAAGGCAACGAGCAGTACTTC. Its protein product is CASKGTSGRKGNEQYF. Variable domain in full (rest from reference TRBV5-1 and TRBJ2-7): KAGVTQTPRYLIKTRGQQVTLSCSPISGHRSVSWYQQTPGQGLQFLFEYFSETQRNKGNFPGRFSGRQFSNSRSEMNVSTLELGDSALYLCASKGTSGRKGNEQYFGPGTRLTVT.

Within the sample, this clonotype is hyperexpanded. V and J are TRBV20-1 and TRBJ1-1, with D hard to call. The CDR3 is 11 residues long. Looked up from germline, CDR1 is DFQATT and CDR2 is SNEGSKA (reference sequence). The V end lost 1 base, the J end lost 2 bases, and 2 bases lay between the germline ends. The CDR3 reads CSARGNTEAFF. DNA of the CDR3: TGCAGTGCTAGAGGAAACACTGAAGCTTTCTTT.

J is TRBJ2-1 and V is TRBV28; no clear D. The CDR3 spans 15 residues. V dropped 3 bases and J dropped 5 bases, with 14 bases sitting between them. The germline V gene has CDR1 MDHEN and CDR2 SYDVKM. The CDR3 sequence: CASSLGLPGHNEQFF. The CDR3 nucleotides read TGTGCCAGCAGTTTGGGTCTCCCCGGCCACAATGAGCAGTTCTTC. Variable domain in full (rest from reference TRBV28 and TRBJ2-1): DVKVTQSSRYLVKRTGEKVFLECVQDMDHENMFWYRQDPGLGLRLIYFSYDVKMKEKGDIPEGYSVSREKKERFSLILESASTNQTSMYLCASSLGLPGHNEQFFGPGTRLTVL.

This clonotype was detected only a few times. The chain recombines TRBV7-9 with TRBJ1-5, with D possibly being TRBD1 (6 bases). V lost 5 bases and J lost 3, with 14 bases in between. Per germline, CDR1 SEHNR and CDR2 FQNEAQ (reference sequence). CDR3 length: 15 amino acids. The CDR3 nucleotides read TGTGCCAGCAGCGGGGGAGGGGGGCACAATCAGCCCCAGCATTTT. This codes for CASSGGGGHNQPQHF.

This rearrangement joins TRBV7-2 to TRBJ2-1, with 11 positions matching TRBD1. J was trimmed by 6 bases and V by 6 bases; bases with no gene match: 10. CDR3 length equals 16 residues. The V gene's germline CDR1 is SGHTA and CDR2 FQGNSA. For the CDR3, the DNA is TGTGCCAGCAGTCCCGAGTCGGGGACAGGGGGCAATGAGCAGTTCTTC. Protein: CASSPESGTGGNEQFF.

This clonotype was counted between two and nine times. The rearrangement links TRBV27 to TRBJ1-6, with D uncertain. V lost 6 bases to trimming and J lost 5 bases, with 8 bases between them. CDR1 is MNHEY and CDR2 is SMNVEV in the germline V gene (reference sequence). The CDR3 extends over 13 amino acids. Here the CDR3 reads CASRRTDNSPLHF. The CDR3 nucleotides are TGTGCCAGCAGGCGCACAGATAATTCACCCCTCCACTTT.

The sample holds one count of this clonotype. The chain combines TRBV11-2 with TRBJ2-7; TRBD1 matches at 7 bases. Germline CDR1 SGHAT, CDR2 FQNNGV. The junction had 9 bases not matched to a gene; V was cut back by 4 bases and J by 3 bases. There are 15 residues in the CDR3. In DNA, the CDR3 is TGTGCCAGCAGCTCACAGGGGACGCCAGACTACGAGCAGTACTTC. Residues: CASSSQGTPDYEQYF.

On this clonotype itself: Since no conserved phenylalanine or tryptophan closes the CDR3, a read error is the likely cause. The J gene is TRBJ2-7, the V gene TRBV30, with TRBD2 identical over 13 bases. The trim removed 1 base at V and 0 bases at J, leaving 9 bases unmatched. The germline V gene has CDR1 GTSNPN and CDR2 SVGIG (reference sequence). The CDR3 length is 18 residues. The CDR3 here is CAWSAGTSGTRSSYEQYL. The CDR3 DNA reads TGTGCCTGGAGTGCGGGGACTAGCGGGACCCGAAGCTCCTACGAGCAGTACCTC.

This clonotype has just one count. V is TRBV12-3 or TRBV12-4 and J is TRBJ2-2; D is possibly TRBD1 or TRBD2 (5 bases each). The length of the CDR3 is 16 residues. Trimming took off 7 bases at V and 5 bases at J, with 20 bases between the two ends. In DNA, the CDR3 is TGTGCCAGCACCTTGAGAGGGGTAGGGTTAACCGGGGAGCTGTTTTTT. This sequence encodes CASTLRGVGLTGELFF.